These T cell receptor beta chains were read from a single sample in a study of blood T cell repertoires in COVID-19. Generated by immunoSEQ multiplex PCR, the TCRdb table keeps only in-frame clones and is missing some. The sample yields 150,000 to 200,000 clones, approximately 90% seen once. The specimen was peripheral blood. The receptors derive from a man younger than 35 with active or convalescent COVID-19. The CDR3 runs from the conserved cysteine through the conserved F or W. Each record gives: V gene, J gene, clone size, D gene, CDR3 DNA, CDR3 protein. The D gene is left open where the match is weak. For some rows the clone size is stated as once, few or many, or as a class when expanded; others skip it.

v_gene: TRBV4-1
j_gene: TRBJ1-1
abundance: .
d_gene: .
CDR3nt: TGCGCCAGCAGCCAAGTTTATGTGGGAGCCCGAGCTGAAGCTTTCTTT
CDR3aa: CASSQVYVGARAEAFF

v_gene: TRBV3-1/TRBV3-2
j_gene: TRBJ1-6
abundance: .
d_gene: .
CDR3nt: TGTGCCAGCAGCCAAGGATCGGGGGAATCACCCCTCCACTTT
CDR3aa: CASSQGSGESPLHF

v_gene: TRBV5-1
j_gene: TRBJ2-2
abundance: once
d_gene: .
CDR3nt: TGCGCCAGCAGCTACCTCACAGGGTACACCGGGGAGCTGTTTTTT
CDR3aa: CASSYLTGYTGELFF

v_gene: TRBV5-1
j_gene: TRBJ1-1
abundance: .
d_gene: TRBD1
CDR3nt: TGCGCCAGCAGCGGCGGGACAGGGGTGTGGGCTGAAGCTTTCTTT
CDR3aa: CASSGGTGVWAEAFF

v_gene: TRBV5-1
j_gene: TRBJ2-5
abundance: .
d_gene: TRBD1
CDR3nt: TGCGCCAGCAGCTGGACAGGGGGTGAAGAGACCCAGTACTTC
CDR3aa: CASSWTGGEETQYF

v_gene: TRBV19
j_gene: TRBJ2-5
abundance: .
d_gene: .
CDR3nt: TGTGCCAGTAGGGGCCCTGGAGGACTATTCAGCGAGACCCAGTACTTC
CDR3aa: CASRGPGGLFSETQYF

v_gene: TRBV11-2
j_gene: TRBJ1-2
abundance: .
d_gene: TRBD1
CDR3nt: TGTGCCAGCAGCTTTCAGGGGGCGCCGGATGGCTACACCTTC
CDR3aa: CASSFQGAPDGYTF

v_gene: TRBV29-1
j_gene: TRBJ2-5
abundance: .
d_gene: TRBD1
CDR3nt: TGCAGCGGGGACAGGGGGCCCAGAGAGACCCAGTACTTC
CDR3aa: CSGDRGPRETQYF

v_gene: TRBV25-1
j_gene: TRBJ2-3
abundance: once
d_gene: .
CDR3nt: TGTGCCAGCAGTAATTCTCGTTTCCCAGATACGCAGTATTTT
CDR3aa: CASSNSRFPDTQYF

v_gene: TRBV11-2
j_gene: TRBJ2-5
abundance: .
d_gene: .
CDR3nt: TGTGCCAGCAGCCCCCTGAGGGGGAGGGGGAAGACCCAGTACTTC
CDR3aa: CASSPLRGRGKTQYF

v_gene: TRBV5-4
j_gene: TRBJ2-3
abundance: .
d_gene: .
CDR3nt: TGTGCCAGCAGCTTGAAGCGGACTAGCACAGATACGCAGTATTTT
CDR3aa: CASSLKRTSTDTQYF

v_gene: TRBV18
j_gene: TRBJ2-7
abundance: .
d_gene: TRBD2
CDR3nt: TGTGCCAGCTCCCCGAGCGGGAGGGCGGCCTACGAGCAGTACTTC
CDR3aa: CASSPSGRAAYEQYF

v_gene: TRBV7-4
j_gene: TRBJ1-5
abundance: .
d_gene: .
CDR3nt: TGTGCCAGCAGCTATAATGAGGGCGGACAGCCCCAGCATTTT
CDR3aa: CASSYNEGGQPQHF

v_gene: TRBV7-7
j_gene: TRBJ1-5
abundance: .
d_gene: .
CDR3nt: TGTGCTAGCGCTGAGGAGGGGGGGTGGGTTCAGCCCCAGCATTTT
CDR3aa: CASAEEGGWVQPQHF

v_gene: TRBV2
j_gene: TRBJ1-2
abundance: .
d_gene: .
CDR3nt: TGTGCCAGCAGTGTAATCGAAAACAGGGGCTACACCTTC
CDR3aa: CASSVIENRGYTF

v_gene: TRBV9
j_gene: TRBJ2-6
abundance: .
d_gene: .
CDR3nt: TGTGCCAGCAGCCGAGGACGAGGGGGTCGAGGAGGGGCCAACGTCCTGACTTTC
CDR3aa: CASSRGRGGRGGANVLTF

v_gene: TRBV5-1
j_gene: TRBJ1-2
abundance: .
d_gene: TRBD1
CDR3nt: TGCGCCAGCAGCTCTGGACAGGGGGTGGACTATGGCTACACCTTC
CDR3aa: CASSSGQGVDYGYTF

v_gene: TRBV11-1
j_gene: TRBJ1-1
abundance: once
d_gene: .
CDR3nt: TGTGCCAGCAGCTCACAGAACACTGAAGCTTTCTTT
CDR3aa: CASSSQNTEAFF